This TCR beta chain was sequenced for a study of T cell repertoires in cytomegalovirus infection. Across the whole study: The public TCR beta signatures pointed to both CMV infection and matching HLA type. Regarding the study as a whole: The ex vivo response showed dominance by HLA-C-restricted CMV-specific TCR beta clonotypes.

TCRdb analysed the reads with MiXCR anew, one entry per CDR3 protein. The repertoire has fewer than 1,000,000 distinct CDR3 sequences, approximately 30% of them found once; the top ten carry 13%. Trimming left V 5 bases short and J 0 bases short, with 21 bases between. Germline CDR1 reads SGHVS; CDR2 reads FQNEAQ. The CDR3 runs to 18 residues. This clonotype was counted ten times or more. Antigen specificity is unknown. The clonotype originates from a human donor in good health (CMV status not recorded). Some clones in this sample may be carry-over from other donors' samples. The V call is TRBV7-8, the J call TRBJ2-3; no clear D gene. The sample here was cultured CD8+ T cells from PBMCs, taken from culture after CMV antigen stimulation. The CDR3 is CASSVDGTKLTSTDTQYF. The CDR3 DNA follows: TGTGCCAGCAGCGTGGACGGAACCAAACTAACTAGCACAGATACGCAGTATTTT.